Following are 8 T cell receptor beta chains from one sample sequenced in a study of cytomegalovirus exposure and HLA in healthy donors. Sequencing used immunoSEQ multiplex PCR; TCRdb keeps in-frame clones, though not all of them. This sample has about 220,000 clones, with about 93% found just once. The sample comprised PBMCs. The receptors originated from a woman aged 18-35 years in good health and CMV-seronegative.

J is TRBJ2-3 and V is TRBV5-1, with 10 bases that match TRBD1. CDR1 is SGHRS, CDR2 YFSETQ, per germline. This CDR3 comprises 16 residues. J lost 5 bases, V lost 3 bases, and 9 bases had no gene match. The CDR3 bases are TGCGCCAGCAGCTCGGGACAGGGGTCAGGGGGAGATACGCAGTATTTT. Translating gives CASSSGQGSGGDTQYF.

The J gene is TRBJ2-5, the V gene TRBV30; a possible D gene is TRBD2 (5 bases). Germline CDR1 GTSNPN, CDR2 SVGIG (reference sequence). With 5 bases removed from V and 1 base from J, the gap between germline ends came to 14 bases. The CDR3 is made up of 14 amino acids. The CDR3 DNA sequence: TGTGCCTGGGCCAGGATCGGGATCCAAGAGACCCAGTACTTC. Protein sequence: CAWARIGIQETQYF.

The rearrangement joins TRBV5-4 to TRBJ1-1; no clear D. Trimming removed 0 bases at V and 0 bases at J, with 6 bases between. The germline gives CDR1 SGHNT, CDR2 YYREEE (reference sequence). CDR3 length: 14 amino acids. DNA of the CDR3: TGTGCCAGCAGCTTGGAGCGCATGAACACTGAAGCTTTCTTT. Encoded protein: CASSLERMNTEAFF.

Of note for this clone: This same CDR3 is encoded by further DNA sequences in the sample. The CDR3: CASSLGGGRGTDTQYF. CDR3 bases: TGTGCCAGCAGCCTCGGGGGGGGCCGGGGCACAGATACGCAGTATTTT. The genes are TRBV11-2 and TRBJ2-3; 8 bases map to TRBD2. The CDR3 runs to 16 residues. Unmatched junction bases numbered 8, after V lost 5 bases and J lost 1 base. Germline assignment: CDR1 SGHAT and CDR2 FQNNGV.

The CDR3 region has the DNA TGTGCCAGCAGTATCAGGGGAAATGAGCAGTTCTTC. This gives the protein CASSIRGNEQFF. The chain couples TRBV6-5 to TRBJ2-1, with TRBD1 as a possible D gene (6 bases). The germline V gene has CDR1 MNHEY and CDR2 SVGAGI. Between the trimmed V and J ends, which lost 5 bases and 7 bases, there was a span of 9 bases. The CDR3 has 12 residues.

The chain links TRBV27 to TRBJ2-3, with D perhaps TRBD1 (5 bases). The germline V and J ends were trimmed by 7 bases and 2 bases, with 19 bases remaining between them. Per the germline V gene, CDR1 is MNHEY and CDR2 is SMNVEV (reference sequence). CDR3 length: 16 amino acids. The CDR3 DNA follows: TGTGCCAGCACCGATCTGGGGCGCTCCTACACAGATACGCAGTATTTT. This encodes CASTDLGRSYTDTQYF.

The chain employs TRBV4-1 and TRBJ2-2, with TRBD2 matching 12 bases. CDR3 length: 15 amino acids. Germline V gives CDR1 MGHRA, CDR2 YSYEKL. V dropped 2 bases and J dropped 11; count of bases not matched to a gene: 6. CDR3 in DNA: TGCGCCAGCAGCCAATCTTGGACTAGCGGGATAGAGCTGTTTTTT. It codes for CASSQSWTSGIELFF.

The DNA for the CDR3 is TGCGCCAGCAGCCACCCCGGACTGTACACCGGGGAGCTGTTTTTT. As protein: CASSHPGLYTGELFF. This chain links TRBV4-1 with TRBJ2-2; TRBD2 is a possible D gene (5 bases). V gave up 3 bases and J gave up 3 bases, with 11 bases separating them. The CDR3 spans 15 residues. CDR1 is MGHRA and CDR2 is YSYEKL in the germline V gene.